Shown below are 9 T cell receptor beta chains from a single sample sequenced in a study of blood T cell repertoires in COVID-19. Clones were read by immunoSEQ multiplex PCR, and TCRdb kept only the in-frame ones, dropping some. The sample lists about 36,000 clones; 70% to 90% were seen once. The source material was peripheral blood. Every receptor here comes from a human donor in a cohort sampled during active or convalescent COVID-19. The donor label of this sample is uncertain.

The CDR3 sequence: CATSDPAGGPEDTQYF. The CDR3 nucleotides read TGTGCCACCAGTGATCCAGCGGGAGGGCCAGAGGATACGCAGTATTTT. The V and J genes are TRBV24-1 and TRBJ2-3, with TRBD2 matching 10 bases. V lost 3 bases to trimming and J lost 6 bases; unmatched junction nucleotides: 8. Germline V gene lookup returns CDR1 KGHDR and CDR2 SFDVKD. The CDR3 sequence is 16 residues long.

This clone was observed a few times. The CDR3 reads CASTRGGETEAFF. The DNA of the CDR3 is TGTGCCAGCACCCGGGGGGGTGAGACTGAAGCTTTCTTT. The chain has TRBV7-9 and TRBJ1-1; D may be TRBD1 (5 bases). The V and J ends lost 7 bases and 5 bases respectively, with 14 bases between them. Germline V lookup: CDR1 SEHNR, CDR2 FQNEAQ (reference sequence). CDR3 length: 13 residues.

The gene calls are TRBV19 and TRBJ1-2, with D perhaps TRBD1 (5 bases). The CDR3 totals 15 residues. In germline, CDR1 is LNHDA, CDR2 SQIVND (reference sequence). Trimming cost V 1 base and J 5 bases, with 14 bases left between them. CDR3 loop: CASSIGRTHRYGYTF. In DNA form, the CDR3 reads TGTGCCAGTAGTATAGGAAGGACACACCGGTATGGCTACACCTTC.

Comment on this clone: This sample includes further DNA sequences coding for the same CDR3. The genes are TRBV24-1 and TRBJ1-1; 8 positions match TRBD1. Germline CDR1 is KGHDR and CDR2 is SFDVKD. The V segment lost 3 bases and the J segment 4 bases; nucleotides outside the gene matches: 3. The CDR3 is 14 residues long. DNA of the CDR3: TGTGCCACCAGTGATGGGACAGGAGGCACTGAAGCTTTCTTT. Translation gives CATSDGTGGTEAFF.

The chain's CDR3 is CSASDRAPTYGYTF. CDR3 sequence (DNA): TGCAGTGCGAGTGACAGGGCACCAACCTATGGCTACACCTTC. This chain links TRBV20-1 with TRBJ1-2; 7 bases fit TRBD1. The CDR3 totals 14 residues. The J segment lost 4 bases and the V segment lost 6 bases, leaving 11 bases of the junction unmatched. Germline assignment: CDR1 DFQATT and CDR2 SNEGSKA (reference sequence).

The V gene is TRBV5-1, the J gene TRBJ2-5; TRBD2 matches at 12 bases. The CDR3 loop spans 17 amino acids. V dropped 4 bases and J dropped 4; count of bases not matched to a gene: 11. Germline V gene data show CDR1 as SGHRS and CDR2 as YFSETQ. The CDR3 nucleotides are TGCGCCAGCAGCCTGGGGACTAGCGGGCCAGGAGGAGAGACCCAGTACTTC. Translated: CASSLGTSGPGGETQYF. The full variable domain, with the rest looked up from reference TRBV5-1 and TRBJ2-5, is KAGVTQTPRYLIKTRGQQVTLSCSPISGHRSVSWYQQTPGQGLQFLFEYFSETQRNKGNFPGRFSGRQFSNSRSEMNVSTLELGDSALYLCASSLGTSGPGGETQYFGPGTRLLVL.

J is TRBJ1-5 and V is TRBV5-1; weak D call: TRBD1 (6 bases). This CDR3 is built from 15 residues. The germline V and J ends were trimmed by 3 bases and 6 bases, with 16 bases remaining between them. CDR1 is SGHRS, CDR2 YFSETQ, per germline. The CDR3 DNA follows: TGCGCCAGCAGCTGGACATGGGGGGGCGGTCAGCCCCAGCATTTT. Protein product: CASSWTWGGGQPQHF. Drawing the rest from reference TRBV5-1 and TRBJ1-5, the complete variable domain is KAGVTQTPRYLIKTRGQQVTLSCSPISGHRSVSWYQQTPGQGLQFLFEYFSETQRNKGNFPGRFSGRQFSNSRSEMNVSTLELGDSALYLCASSWTWGGGQPQHFGDGTRLSIL.

The gene calls are TRBV19 and TRBJ1-5, with TRBD1 as a possible D gene (5 bases). Germline V lookup: CDR1 LNHDA, CDR2 SQIVND (reference sequence). Trimming removed 3 bases from V and 5 bases from J, with 14 bases in between. The CDR3 has 15 amino acids. CDR3 coding DNA: TGTGCCAGTAGTATCCCTATGGGGGGTCATCAGCCCCAGCATTTT. This sequence encodes CASSIPMGGHQPQHF.

This clone was observed a handful of times. The CDR3 DNA reads as TGTGCCAGCACCGGAGGCGTCGGAGATACGCAGTATTTT. It translates to CASTGGVGDTQYF. This rearrangement joins TRBV2 to TRBJ2-3; D perhaps matches TRBD2 (5 bases). CDR3 size: 13 residues. V was trimmed by 7 bases and J by 5 bases, leaving 13 bases between them. CDR1 and CDR2 from the germline V gene are SNHLY and FYNNEI.